The entry that follows covers one T cell receptor (beta chain) sequence. Method: immunoSEQ multiplex PCR; TCRdb's copy keeps in-frame clones and lacks some. The top ten hold 5% to 7.5% of the sample, which has about 32,000 clones, about 87% seen once. The record originates from a study of PD-1 and CTLA-4 blockade in melanoma. V trimming: 0 bases; J trimming: 8 bases; junction bases outside the gene matches: 13. The CDR3 is made up of 18 amino acids. CDR1 is SGDLS and CDR2 is YYNGEE in the germline V gene. The input for sequencing was CD8+ T cells from peripheral blood, taken from a patient given anti-PD-1 treatment. The sequence was collected from a human donor with melanoma. The V and J genes are TRBV9 and TRBJ2-1; 11 bases match TRBD2. The CDR3 region has the DNA TGTGCCAGCAGCGTAGAGGGAACTAGCGGGGGTGGCCAGGATGAGCAGTTCTTC. Its translation is CASSVEGTSGGGQDEQFF.